The present entry profiles one TCR beta chain with its context. Trimming at V came to 3 bases and at J to 3 bases, leaving 6 bases not matched to a gene. The germline V gene encodes CDR1 SGHDN and CDR2 FVKESK. The CDR3 runs 16 residues. The data belong to a study of shared clonotypes between healthy human individuals. Splitting of each subset's genomic DNA was done evenly across several immunoSEQ plates. Method: immunoSEQ multiplex PCR; TCRdb's copy keeps in-frame clones and lacks some. The table lists some 2,400,000 clones, approximately 95% of them singletons. The sample taken for sequencing was naive CD4+ T cells sorted from blood. Sample subset: CD45RA+ positively selected. The chain uses TRBV14 and TRBJ2-7; 12 nucleotides match TRBD2. The receptor was derived from a man between 18 and 29 years old in good health. CDR3 sequence reads: CASSHLLAGGFYEQYF. The DNA for the CDR3 is TGTGCCAGCAGCCACCTCCTAGCGGGGGGGTTCTACGAGCAGTACTTC.